What follows are 19 T cell receptor beta chains derived from one specimen sequenced in a study of T cell responses to AZD1222 COVID-19 vaccine. The data were produced by immunoSEQ multiplex PCR, yet TCRdb's version contains in-frame clones alone and is incomplete. The sample carries about 100,000 clones, approximately 89% recorded once. The material sequenced was peripheral blood, taken on day 0 of AZD1222 vaccination. These TCRs come from an adult in good health.

The chain links TRBV7-2 to TRBJ2-7; D is tentatively TRBD1 or TRBD2 (7 bases each). The CDR3 covers 19 residues. The germline CDR1 and CDR2 sequences are SGHTA and FQGNSA. Trimming removed 0 bases from V and 0 bases from J, with 21 bases in between. In DNA form, the CDR3 reads TGTGCCAGCAGCTTAGCAGGGGGCCTGGGCGGGAGAATCTCCTACGAGCAGTACTTC. The encoded protein is CASSLAGGLGGRISYEQYF.

This clone was observed once. This chain links TRBV9 with TRBJ1-4; D not resolved. The germline gives CDR1 SGDLS, CDR2 YYNGEE. V gave up 0 bases and J gave up 0 bases, with 9 bases separating them. This CDR3 region has 16 residues. Here the CDR3 reads CASSVGTAPTNEKLFF. The CDR3 DNA is TGTGCCAGCAGCGTAGGAACCGCTCCAACTAATGAAAAACTGTTTTTT.

V and J are TRBV4-1 and TRBJ2-7; D perhaps matches TRBD2 (5 bases). V lost 0 bases, J lost 3 bases, and 18 bases lay in between. Germline loops: CDR1 MGHRA, CDR2 YSYEKL. The CDR3 extends over 17 amino acids. The CDR3, as DNA: TGCGCCAGCAGCCAAGATCAACCCTTGGGGAGAAACTACGAGCAGTACTTC. Translated, it gives CASSQDQPLGRNYEQYF.

The chain uses TRBV27 and TRBJ2-1, with 9 bases fitting TRBD2. Germline assignment: CDR1 MNHEY and CDR2 SMNVEV (reference sequence). The CDR3 has 18 residues. Unmatched junction bases numbered 18, after V lost 6 bases and J lost 6 bases. CDR3 sequence reads: CASSLRPVVVAGVNEQFF. DNA of the CDR3: TGTGCCAGCAGCTTGCGGCCGGTGGTGGTAGCGGGAGTCAATGAGCAGTTCTTC.

This chain uses TRBV29-1 with TRBJ2-2; no clear D. Germline-derived CDR1 and CDR2 are SQVTM and ANQGSEA. V lost 7 bases to trimming and J lost 3 bases, with 9 bases between them. The CDR3 has 12 residues. The CDR3 coding sequence is TGCAGCGCATCAAAGGACACCGGGGAGCTGTTTTTT. Translating it yields CSASKDTGELFF.

The CDR3 sequence is CATAAWDNEQFF. For the CDR3, the DNA is TGTGCCACGGCAGCTTGGGACAATGAGCAGTTCTTC. The rearrangement links TRBV15 to TRBJ2-1; D is uncertain. The germline CDR1 and CDR2 sequences are LNHNV and YYDKDF (reference sequence). The V end was cut by 9 bases, the J end by 5 bases, with 11 bases between. The CDR3 is 12 amino acids.

The rearrangement links TRBV6-6 to TRBJ2-7; D might be TRBD1 (5 bases). There are 15 residues in the CDR3. CDR1 MNHNY and CDR2 SVGAGI come from the germline V gene (reference sequence). Trimming pared 0 bases from V and 0 bases from J, leaving 9 bases between. Here the CDR3 DNA reads TGTGCCAGCAGTTACTCGGGGCGGAACTCCTACGAGCAGTACTTC. Encoded protein: CASSYSGRNSYEQYF.

The chain uses TRBV7-2 and TRBJ1-2; D is undetermined. The CDR3 is 14 amino acids. The V and J ends lost 5 bases and 0 bases respectively, with 10 bases between them. Germline-derived CDR1 and CDR2 are SGHTA and FQGNSA. This chain's CDR3 is CASSPNRPNYGYTF. Here the CDR3 DNA reads TGTGCCAGCAGCCCCAATCGCCCTAACTATGGCTACACCTTC.

The rearrangement joins TRBV4-1 to TRBJ2-2, with TRBD1 matching 11 bases. Looked up from germline, CDR1 is MGHRA and CDR2 is YSYEKL. The CDR3 covers 17 residues. V was clipped by 2 bases and J by 7 bases; unmatched bases: 9. The DNA of the CDR3 is TGCGCCAGCAGCCAAAGCCGGGACAGGGGGGTGGACGGGGAGCTGTTTTTT. This encodes CASSQSRDRGVDGELFF.

This clone has a single count. V is TRBV4-3 and J is TRBJ1-1; no firm D call. The V gene lost 0 bases and the J gene lost 10 bases, with 21 bases spanning the gap. This CDR3 is 16 amino acids long. Germline V lookup: CDR1 LGHNA, CDR2 YSLEER. The DNA for the CDR3 is TGCGCCAGCAGCCAAGAATCTATGGCCCCACTAAGGCGAGCTTTCTTT. It specifies CASSQESMAPLRRAFF.

The chain joins TRBV3-1 (or the pseudogene TRBV3-2) to TRBJ2-3, with 10 bases fitting TRBD2. The ends lost 0 bases at V and 3 bases at J; junction bases unmatched: 15. In germline, CDR1 is LGHDT, CDR2 YNNKEL (reference sequence). This CDR3 has 20 amino acids. The CDR3 bases are TGTGCCAGCAGCCAAGATAGGCCAGCGGGGGGGCGAATGAGGACAGATACGCAGTATTTT. It codes for CASSQDRPAGGRMRTDTQYF.

The chain has TRBV6-5 and TRBJ1-3; TRBD1 matches at 7 bases. CDR3 length: 15 amino acids. V gave up 6 bases and J gave up 0 bases; unmatched junction bases: 5. Germline V gene data show CDR1 as MNHEY and CDR2 as SVGAGI. For the CDR3, the DNA is TGTGCCAGCAGCCCCGACAGGGTCTCTGGAAACACCATATATTTT. Translation: CASSPDRVSGNTIYF.

The chain recombines TRBV4-2 with TRBJ2-7, with 9 bases fitting TRBD2. Germline CDR1 is LGHNA and CDR2 is YNFKEQ. J lost 3 bases, V lost 4 bases, and 7 bases had no gene match. CDR3 length equals 15 residues. The CDR3 nucleotides read TGTGCCAGCAGCCCGTCATCTAGCGGGGACTACGAGCAGTACTTC. Translated, it gives CASSPSSSGDYEQYF.

V gene TRBV28 combines with J gene TRBJ1-1, with unresolved D. Germline CDR1 MDHEN, CDR2 SYDVKM. The CDR3 contains 15 residues. V was cut by 5 bases and J by 0 bases, with 13 bases left in between. The CDR3 sequence: CASSLTLGLNTEAFF. The CDR3 coding sequence is TGTGCCAGCAGTCTGACACTGGGGTTGAACACTGAAGCTTTCTTT.

In its sample, this clone was seen once. The chain employs TRBV7-2 and TRBJ1-6; the D is unclear. Trimming stripped 1 base from V and 7 bases from J, with 14 bases between. The CDR3 spans 16 residues. Germline assignment: CDR1 SGHTA and CDR2 FQGNSA. CDR3 protein: CASSLGPVGRNSPLHF. In DNA form, the CDR3 reads TGTGCCAGCAGCTTAGGCCCAGTCGGGCGGAATTCACCCCTCCACTTT.

The chain recombines TRBV9 with TRBJ2-5; tentatively, D is TRBD1 or TRBD2 (6 bases each). CDR3 length: 16 amino acids. CDR1 and CDR2 (germline): SGDLS, YYNGEE. V gave up 0 bases and J gave up 3 bases, with 15 bases separating them. The CDR3 coding sequence is TGTGCCAGCAGCGTAGATCCGGGGGCAAGCGAAGAGACCCAGTACTTC. Protein product: CASSVDPGASEETQYF.

This clone was observed a handful of times. The V and J genes are TRBV5-5 and TRBJ2-3; 7 nucleotides match TRBD2. The junction had 7 bases not matched to a gene; V was cut back by 0 bases and J by 6 bases. This CDR3 is 15 amino acids long. The germline V gene has CDR1 SGHKS and CDR2 YYEKEE (reference sequence). The DNA for the CDR3 is TGTGCCAGCAGCTTGGTGGGCGGGGGAGCGGATACGCAGTATTTT. It encodes CASSLVGGGADTQYF. Using reference TRBV5-5 and TRBJ2-3 for the parts outside the CDR3, the full variable domain is DAGVTQSPTHLIKTRGQQVTLRCSPISGHKSVSWYQQVLGQGPQFIFQYYEKEERGRGNFPDRFSARQFPNYSSELNVNALLLGDSALYLCASSLVGGGADTQYFGPGTRLTVL.

A few counts support this clone. The rearrangement uses TRBV29-1 and TRBJ2-2; TRBD2 matches 14 bases. This CDR3 region has 17 residues. Germline CDR1 reads SQVTM; CDR2 reads ANQGSEA. V was clipped by 7 bases and J by 2 bases; unmatched bases: 9. CDR3 protein: CSARKTSGRVNTGELFF. The CDR3 DNA reads TGCAGCGCCCGGAAGACTAGCGGGAGGGTTAACACCGGGGAGCTGTTTTTT.

This chain uses TRBV6-1 with TRBJ2-7; 8 bases map to TRBD2. This CDR3 is 17 amino acids long. The V gene end was trimmed by 0 bases and the J gene end by 6 bases; junction bases not matched to a gene: 13. Germline CDR1 reads MNHNS; CDR2 reads SASEGT. This CDR3 reads CASSEAIREREFVEQYF. CDR3 in DNA: TGTGCCAGCAGTGAAGCGATAAGGGAGCGGGAGTTCGTCGAGCAGTACTTC.